The clone carrying this TCR beta chain was seen only a few times. This specimen comes from a study of blood T cell repertoires in COVID-19. The germline V gene has CDR1 MNHNY and CDR2 SVGAGI (reference sequence). The CDR3 length is 14 residues. The ends were cut back, 2 bases at V and 1 base at J, with 6 bases in the middle. Profiled with immunoSEQ multiplex PCR; TCRdb holds only in-frame clones, not every one. In the table there are roughly 25,000 clones, roughly 80% of which are singletons. This receptor was obtained from a human donor in a cohort sampled during active COVID-19. The sequencing input was peripheral blood. This rearrangement joins TRBV6-6 to TRBJ1-5; D uncertain. This chain's CDR3 is CASSYEESNQPQHF. DNA of the CDR3: TGTGCCAGCAGTTACGAGGAAAGCAATCAGCCCCAGCATTTT.